This T cell receptor beta chain was retrieved from a study of OX40 agonist ivuxolimab in advanced cancers. Whole-study context: Treatment received earlier with anti-PD-1, anti-PD-L1 or anti-CTLA-4 agents was allowed, and 40% had some.

Germline trimming cut 6 bases from V and 6 bases from J; bases unmatched to any gene: 11. Germline V lookup: CDR1 MDHEN, CDR2 SYDVKM. This CDR3 has 14 amino acids. Assay: immunoSEQ multiplex PCR; the TCRdb copy retains only in-frame clones and omits some. The data show around 95,000 clones, with over 75% seen just once and approximately 0.15% held by the top ten. On cycle 4 day 1 and cycle 7 day 1, as well as at baseline, blood was sampled. This sequence joins TRBV28 and TRBJ2-7; 7 bases are shared with TRBD1. This clonotype was obtained from an adult with an advanced solid tumor such as melanoma, head and neck, liver or kidney cancer. The source material was CD4+ or CD8+ T cells sorted from blood, sampled in a trial of the OX40 agonist ivuxolimab. CDR3 sequence (DNA): TGTGCCAGCAGGACCGGGACAGCCCTCCTCGAGCAGTACTTC. Residues: CASRTGTALLEQYF.